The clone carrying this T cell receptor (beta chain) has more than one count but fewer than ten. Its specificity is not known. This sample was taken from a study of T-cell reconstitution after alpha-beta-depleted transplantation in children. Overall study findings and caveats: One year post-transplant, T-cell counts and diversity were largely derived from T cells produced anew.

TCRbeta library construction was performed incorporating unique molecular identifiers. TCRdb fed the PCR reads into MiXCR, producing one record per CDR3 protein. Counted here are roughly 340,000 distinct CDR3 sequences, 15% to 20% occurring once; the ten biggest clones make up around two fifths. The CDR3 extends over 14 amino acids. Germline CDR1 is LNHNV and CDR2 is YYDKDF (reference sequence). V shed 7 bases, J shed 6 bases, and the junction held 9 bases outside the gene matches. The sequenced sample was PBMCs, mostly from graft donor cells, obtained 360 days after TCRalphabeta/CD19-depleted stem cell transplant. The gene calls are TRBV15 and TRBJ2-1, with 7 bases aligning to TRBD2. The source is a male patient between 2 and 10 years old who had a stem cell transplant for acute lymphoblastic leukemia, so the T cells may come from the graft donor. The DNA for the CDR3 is TGTGCCACCACCCTTACCAGCGGGGCCAATGAGCAGTTCTTC. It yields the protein CATTLTSGANEQFF.